A single T cell receptor (beta chain) is shown here with its context. J lost 3 bases, V lost 9 bases, and 10 bases had no gene match. CDR1 is KGHSH and CDR2 is LQKENI in the germline V gene. The CDR3 runs 14 residues. The assay was immunoSEQ multiplex PCR, and TCRdb's table has in-frame clones only and misses some. Among some 80,000 clones listed, roughly 90% were seen once. The data belong to a study of blood T cell repertoires in COVID-19. This receptor was obtained from a human donor in a cohort sampled during active COVID-19. The chain couples TRBV18 to TRBJ1-1; 7 nucleotides match TRBD1. The source material was peripheral blood. The DNA of the CDR3 is TGTGCCAGTCTTAAGAGAGGACAGGACACTGAAGCTTTCTTT. This encodes CASLKRGQDTEAFF.